The rows below give T cell receptor beta chains drawn from one sample of a study of T cell responses to AZD1222 COVID-19 vaccine. Clones were sequenced by immunoSEQ multiplex PCR, and TCRdb holds only the in-frame ones, with some missing. The sample consists of about 48,000 clones, approximately 83% of them appearing once. Sequenced here: peripheral blood, sampled 28 days after the second AZD1222 dose. The receptors were gathered from an adult who received the AZD1222 COVID-19 vaccine. Each CDR3 is given with its conserved first and last residue. A D gene is named only where the DNA matches it firmly. Size is stated for part of the rows, as once, few or many counts, or as a class when the clone is expanded.

size | J | D | V | DNA | CDR3
- | TRBJ2-3 | - | TRBV11-3 | TGTGCCAGCAGCCCTGGTGGGGCTGGCACAGATACGCAGTATTTT | CASSPGGAGTDTQYF
- | TRBJ2-1 | - | TRBV2 | TGTGCCAGCAGTGATGGGGCCTGGGGGGCTGAGCAGTTCTTC | CASSDGAWGAEQFF
- | TRBJ2-1 | TRBD1 | TRBV19 | TGTGCCAGTAGTATAGGCAGGGGGCGGTTGGAGCAGTTCTTC | CASSIGRGRLEQFF
- | TRBJ1-2 | - | TRBV28 | TGTGCCAGCAGTCCACCGAGCGGACGGGGCCACGGCTACACCTTC | CASSPPSGRGHGYTF
- | TRBJ1-1 | - | TRBV2 | TGTGCCAGCAGTGTAGGCAGAATGAACACTGAAGCTTTCTTT | CASSVGRMNTEAFF
once | TRBJ2-3 | - | TRBV29-1 | TGCAGCGTTGAAGATCCCGGACAACTTACAGATACGCAGTATTTT | CSVEDPGQLTDTQYF
- | TRBJ2-3 | - | TRBV29-1 | TGCAGCGTTGAAGGGGCCGGGACGAGGGGAGATACGCAGTATTTT | CSVEGAGTRGDTQYF
- | TRBJ2-5 | TRBD1 | TRBV11-2 | TGTGCCAGCAGCTTCAACAGGGGTAGTCAAGAGACCCAGTACTTC | CASSFNRGSQETQYF
- | TRBJ2-7 | TRBD2 | TRBV11-1 | TGTGCCAGCAGCTCGCTAGCGGGAGTTAACGAGCAGTACTTC | CASSSLAGVNEQYF
- | TRBJ2-7 | TRBD1 | TRBV7-9 | TGTGCCAGCAGCTTAGCACTTGACCCCAGGGGGCGGCAGTACTTC | CASSLALDPRGRQYF
few | TRBJ2-7 | TRBD1 | TRBV19 | TGTGCCAGTAGCCCGGCAGTGGGGACAGGGGCCTACGAGCAGTACTTC | CASSPAVGTGAYEQYF
few | TRBJ1-2 | - | TRBV6-5 | TGTGCCAGCAGTCCCCCAGCCGGGAGGGGCTATGGCTACACCTTC | CASSPPAGRGYGYTF
- | TRBJ2-3 | TRBD2 | TRBV18 | TGTGCCAGCTCACCACCAATTAGCGGGAGTACGCAGTATTTT | CASSPPISGSTQYF
- | TRBJ2-7 | TRBD2 | TRBV27 | TGTGCCAGCAGTTTAGAAGCGGGAGGGCTATACTACGAGCAGTACTTC | CASSLEAGGLYYEQYF
- | TRBJ2-1 | - | TRBV13 | TGTGCCAGCAGCTTAGTATGGGGGTCGGGCGAGCAGTTCTTC | CASSLVWGSGEQFF
- | TRBJ1-1 | TRBD1 | TRBV5-4 | TGTGCCAGCAGCCCCGGGACAGGGAGGACTGAAGCTTTCTTT | CASSPGTGRTEAFF
once | TRBJ2-6 | - | TRBV11-2 | TGTGCCAGCAGACCGGGGACCTCTGGGGCCAACGTCCTGACTTTC | CASRPGTSGANVLTF
- | TRBJ1-5 | TRBD1 | TRBV19 | TGTGCCAGTAGTATAGGGAGCGGCAGGGGGCTTCAGCCCCAGCATTTT | CASSIGSGRGLQPQHF
- | TRBJ1-2 | - | TRBV28 | TGTGCCAGCAGTCCTGGTCTCTATGGCTACACCTTC | CASSPGLYGYTF
- | TRBJ2-3 | - | TRBV7-2 | TGTGCCAGCAGCTTAGCCTTCGGAACGGGAGGCACAGATACGCAGTATTTT | CASSLAFGTGGTDTQYF
- | TRBJ2-7 | - | TRBV2 | TGTGCCAGCAGACTGCAGGAGGTTGGGTACTCCTACGAGCAGTACTTC | CASRLQEVGYSYEQYF
- | TRBJ2-7 | TRBD2 | TRBV4-3 | TGCGCCAGCAGCCAAGGGGTCGGACTAGCGGAAAACTACGAGCAGTACTTC | CASSQGVGLAENYEQYF
- | TRBJ1-1 | - | TRBV11-2 | TGTGCCAGCAGCTTAGATCAGGCGGGTGGGGCTTTCTTT | CASSLDQAGGAFF
- | TRBJ1-1 | TRBD1 | TRBV6-2/TRBV6-3 | TGTGCCAGCAGTTATCGAGCGTCCGGGACAGGGGATGGGACTGAAGCTTTCTTT | CASSYRASGTGDGTEAFF
- | TRBJ1-4 | TRBD1 | TRBV10-3 | TGTGCCATCAGCGACGCGGATTACAGGGGGAGGCGGGAAAAACTGTTTTTT | CAISDADYRGRREKLFF
- | TRBJ1-1 | - | TRBV28 | TGTGCCAGCAGTTTATTGGAACGGGATGGGGTATTAGCTGAAGCTTTCTTT | CASSLLERDGVLAEAFF
- | TRBJ2-7 | TRBD2 | TRBV28 | TGTGCCAGCAGTCCCCTCCCACTAGCGGGAGTGGCCGAGCAGTACTTC | CASSPLPLAGVAEQYF
once | TRBJ1-4 | - | TRBV27 | TGTGCCAGCAGCTACGACGGGGGTTACGAAAAACTGTTTTTT | CASSYDGGYEKLFF
once | TRBJ1-5 | TRBD1 | TRBV28 | TGTGCCAGCAGTTTAGGCAGGGGGTTCAATCAGCCCCAGCATTTT | CASSLGRGFNQPQHF
- | TRBJ2-1 | TRBD2 | TRBV5-1 | TGCGCCAGCAGCTTGGGCTGGGAGGGCAATGAGCAGTTCTTC | CASSLGWEGNEQFF
- | TRBJ2-1 | - | TRBV7-3 | TGTGCCAGCAGCCCCGAATCATATCGGCCTCCATTCCCCAATGAGCAGTTCTTC | CASSPESYRPPFPNEQFF
- | TRBJ2-2 | - | TRBV24-1 | TGTGCCACCAGTGGAGGGGACACCGGGGAGCTGTTTTTT | CATSGGDTGELFF
- | TRBJ2-3 | - | TRBV4-2 | TGTGCCAGCAGCCAAGTGGGAGAGTCGACAGATACGCAGTATTTT | CASSQVGESTDTQYF